The 27 T cell receptor beta chains presented below share a single source sample, sequenced in a study of T cell repertoires in cytomegalovirus infection (dated by TCRdb to 2018 to 2020). Read against the paper, the sample's treatment or condition label means: in vitro stimulation with specific CMV peptide epitopes to enrich CMV-specific T cells. These receptors have no identified antigens. The instrument given in TCRdb is Illumina HiSeq 1500. TCRdb trimmed the raw reads at Q25, called clones with MiXCR and kept productive beta chains. Rows with a matching CDR3 protein are joined into one entry that keeps the most common DNA and genes. For this sample the table gives 700,000 to 850,000 distinct CDR3 sequences, of which 32% were detected only once. Of the sample, 12% is held by the ten largest clones. Sequences were derived from cultured CD8+ T cells from PBMCs, sampled from culture after CMV antigen stimulation. These receptors came from a human donor in good health (CMV status not recorded). Some clones in this sample may be carry-over from other donors' samples.

The CDR3 DNA sequence: TGTGCCAGCAGTTTGGACGGTTCGGGGAATGGCTACACCTTC. Translated: CASSLDGSGNGYTF. The chain couples TRBV28 to TRBJ1-2; D remains ambiguous. Trimming removed 3 bases at V and 6 bases at J, with 14 bases between. In germline, CDR1 is MDHEN, CDR2 SYDVKM. The CDR3 spans 14 residues.

This chain connects TRBV7-6 to TRBJ2-3; a weak D match, TRBD2 (6 bases). V lost 2 bases and J 2 bases, leaving 14 bases between the germline ends. Germline-derived CDR1 and CDR2 are SGHVS and FNYEAQ. The CDR3 length is 16 residues. The CDR3 nucleotides read TGTGCCAGCAGCTTAAGGGGCGGGGACCCCACAGATACGCAGTATTTT. Protein: CASSLRGGDPTDTQYF.

J is TRBJ2-3 and V is TRBV5-6; 10 bases are shared with TRBD1. The length of the CDR3 is 15 residues. Looked up from germline, CDR1 is SGHDT and CDR2 is YYEEEE. The V gene end was trimmed by 4 bases and the J gene end by 1 base; junction bases not matched to a gene: 3. The CDR3 reads CASSHGTGGTDTQYF. The CDR3 region has the DNA TGTGCCAGCAGCCACGGGACAGGGGGCACAGATACGCAGTATTTT.

There are a few counts of this clonotype. The chain employs TRBV9 and TRBJ2-3; 8 bases agree with TRBD2. Germline V lookup: CDR1 SGDLS, CDR2 YYNGEE. This CDR3 contains 15 residues. V was pared by 6 bases and J by 4 bases, with 10 bases of the junction left unmatched. The CDR3 reads CASTVGGGSADTQYF. The CDR3 nucleotides read TGTGCCAGCACCGTCGGCGGGGGGTCCGCAGATACGCAGTATTTT. Drawing the rest from reference TRBV9 and TRBJ2-3, the complete variable domain is DSGVTQTPKHLITATGQRVTLRCSPRSGDLSVYWYQQSLDQGLQFLIQYYNGEERAKGNILERFSAQQFPDLHSELNLSSLELGDSALYFCASTVGGGSADTQYFGPGTRLTVL.

This clonotype turned up a few times. The chain recombines TRBV19 with TRBJ1-3; no clear D. The CDR3 consists of 19 residues. Germline CDR1 LNHDA, CDR2 SQIVND (reference sequence). V was trimmed by 4 bases and J by 0 bases, leaving 22 bases between them. Here the CDR3 DNA reads TGTGCCAGTAGTAAAGCACCGGGCCTTTCGACCTTCTCTGGAAACACCATATATTTT. Its protein is CASSKAPGLSTFSGNTIYF.

With regard to this clonotype: This may be a read error, as it is one base from a much larger clone. This sequence joins TRBV7-2 and TRBJ2-1; 12 bases match TRBD2. V shed 0 bases, J shed 5 bases, and the junction held 2 bases outside the gene matches. This CDR3 spans 16 amino acids. CDR1 SGHTA and CDR2 FQGNSA come from the germline V gene. The CDR3 sequence: CASSLATSGGHNEQFF. CDR3 coding DNA: TGTGCCAGCAGCTTAGCGACTAGCGGGGGACACAATGAGCAGTTCTTC. The entire variable domain, with the rest obtained from reference TRBV7-2 and TRBJ2-1, is as follows: GAGVSQSPSNKVTEKGKDVELRCDPISGHTALYWYRQSLGQGLEFLIYFQGNSAPDKSGLPSDRFSAERTGGSVSTLTIQRTQQEDSAVYLCASSLATSGGHNEQFFGPGTRLTVL.

This clonotype occurred many times. Here the CDR3 reads CASSSNRVGAFF. The DNA of the CDR3 is TGTGCCAGCAGCTCGAACAGGGTTGGGGCTTTCTTT. The J gene is TRBJ1-1, the V gene TRBV7-6; possible D gene TRBD1, 6 bases. This CDR3 has 12 amino acids. Trimming shortened V by 4 bases and J by 11 bases, and 14 bases separated the two germline ends. CDR1 and CDR2 from the germline V gene are SGHVS and FNYEAQ.

About this clonotype: The junction does not match germline at one end; this may be a read error. J is TRBJ1-5 and V is TRBV7-8; possible D gene TRBD1, 5 bases. This CDR3 comprises 14 residues. Germline CDR1 SGHVS, CDR2 FQNEAQ. The CDR3 bases are TGTGCCAGCAGCTTACCAGGGAGGAATCAGTCCCAGCATTTT. This gives the protein CASSLPGRNQSQHF.

This clonotype was counted ten times or more. This chain uses TRBV12-3 or TRBV12-4 with TRBJ1-2; D possibly corresponds to TRBD1 (5 bases). Trimming took 10 bases from V and 2 from J, leaving 11 bases between them. The CDR3 has 12 residues. DNA of the CDR3: TGTGCCATCAGAGACAGAAACTATGGCTACACCTTC. As protein: CAIRDRNYGYTF.

Comment on this clonotype: Relative to the germline gene, one junction end is altered; a read error may explain this. This chain connects TRBV4-1 to TRBJ1-4; weak D call: TRBD1 (6 bases). The V gene's germline CDR1 is MGHRA and CDR2 YSYEKL. The CDR3 contains 15 residues. DNA of the CDR3: TGCGCCAGCAGCCAAGATCCAGGGGCGGGTGAAAAATTGTTTTTT. This codes for CASSQDPGAGEKLFF.

The chain uses TRBV27 and TRBJ2-1; D not certain. CDR1 and CDR2 (germline): MNHEY, SMNVEV (reference sequence). Between the trimmed V and J ends, which lost 0 bases and 11 bases, there was a span of 14 bases. The CDR3 sequence is 14 residues long. DNA for the CDR3: TGTGCCAGCAGTTTATCGAAGGGTTGGAATAAGCAGTTCTTC. Amino acid sequence: CASSLSKGWNKQFF.

This clonotype was observed a few times. CDR3 region: CASSSAPQGANYNEQFF. As DNA, the CDR3 is TGTGCCAGCAGCTCCGCCCCACAGGGAGCTAATTACAATGAGCAGTTCTTC. J is TRBJ2-1 and V is TRBV7-9, with a tentative D call TRBD1 (6 bases). Trimming removed 4 bases from V and 4 bases from J, with 20 bases in between. The CDR3 runs 17 residues. The germline V gene encodes CDR1 SEHNR and CDR2 FQNEAQ (reference sequence).

The genes are TRBV19 and TRBJ2-5; D is unresolved. Per the germline V gene, CDR1 is LNHDA and CDR2 is SQIVND (reference sequence). The V end lost 3 bases, the J end lost 5 bases, and 10 bases lay between the germline ends. This CDR3 is built from 13 residues. The CDR3: CASSMGSPETQYF. In DNA, the CDR3 is TGTGCCAGTAGTATGGGGTCCCCGGAGACCCAGTACTTC. The full variable domain, with the rest looked up from reference TRBV19 and TRBJ2-5, is DGGITQSPKYLFRKEGQNVTLSCEQNLNHDAMYWYRQDPGQGLRLIYYSQIVNDFQKGDIAEGYSVSREKKESFPLTVTSAQKNPTAFYLCASSMGSPETQYFGPGTRLLVL.

This clonotype was seen only a few times. This chain links TRBV4-2 with TRBJ2-1; TRBD1 is a possible D gene (5 bases). Trimming removed 4 bases from V and 4 bases from J, with 8 bases in between. The CDR3 contains 13 residues. The germline CDR1 and CDR2 sequences are LGHNA and YNFKEQ. This CDR3 is CASSRKGYNEQFF. Here the CDR3 DNA reads TGTGCCAGCAGCCGGAAGGGGTACAATGAGCAGTTCTTC.

This sequence joins TRBV7-2 and TRBJ1-5, with D possibly being TRBD1 (5 bases). The CDR3 is 14 residues long. Germline CDR1 and CDR2: SGHTA and FQGNSA. V lost 1 base, J lost 4 bases, and 8 bases lay in between. The CDR3 sequence: CASSLEGPNQPQHF. The CDR3 region has the DNA TGTGCCAGCAGCTTAGAGGGACCTAATCAGCCCCAGCATTTT.

Ten or more counts support this clonotype. The DNA for the CDR3 is TGTGCCAGCAGCACCGGACCTTACACAGATACGCAGTATTTT. Its translation is CASSTGPYTDTQYF. The chain combines TRBV7-2 with TRBJ2-3, with D unclear. The CDR3 has 14 amino acids. Trimming left V 5 bases short and J 2 bases short, with 11 bases between. CDR1 and CDR2 from the germline V gene are SGHTA and FQGNSA. Supplemented by reference TRBV7-2 and TRBJ2-3, the full variable domain reads GAGVSQSPSNKVTEKGKDVELRCDPISGHTALYWYRQSLGQGLEFLIYFQGNSAPDKSGLPSDRFSAERTGGSVSTLTIQRTQQEDSAVYLCASSTGPYTDTQYFGPGTRLTVL.

As concerns this clonotype: A read error may account for a junction end that differs from germline. The chain carries TRBV7-9 and TRBJ1-3, with D unresolved. Looked up from germline, CDR1 is SEHNR and CDR2 is FQNEAQ (reference sequence). The CDR3 length is 14 residues. CDR3 in DNA: TGTGTCAGCATCTCGGGAGGATCTGGAAACACCATATATTTT. Amino acid sequence: CVSISGGSGNTIYF.

This clonotype was picked up a small number of times. A junction end diverges from the germline sequence, so it may reflect a read error. The chain has TRBV7-6 and TRBJ2-7; 8 bases map to TRBD2. Germline CDR1 reads SGHVS; CDR2 reads FNYEAQ. This CDR3 has 11 amino acids. The DNA of the CDR3 is TGTGCCAGCAGATTGACTAGCGCTCTTGTTTTC. This gives the protein CASRLTSALVF.

The chain recombines TRBV23-1 with TRBJ1-5; D gene unclear. Being an ORF, TRBV23-1 has a function that is uncertain. The CDR3 has 18 amino acids. V was shortened by 4 bases and J by 1 base, with 20 bases between the two germline ends. The CDR3 region is CASSLSRKKEGSNQPQHF. Here the CDR3 DNA reads TGCGCCAGCAGTCTCTCCAGAAAGAAGGAAGGGAGCAATCAGCCCCAGCATTTT.

This clonotype was counted at least ten times. The V and J genes are TRBV18 and TRBJ2-5, with D possibly being TRBD2 (5 bases). The V gene lost 0 bases and the J gene lost 5 bases, with 16 bases spanning the gap. From germline, CDR1 is KGHSH and CDR2 LQKENI. There are 16 residues in the CDR3. The CDR3 DNA reads TGTGCCAGCTCACCACCGTACGAGGGCTTCGGGGAGACCCAGTACTTC. The encoded protein is CASSPPYEGFGETQYF. The whole variable domain, filled in from reference TRBV18 and TRBJ2-5, reads NAGVMQNPRHLVRRRGQEARLRCSPMKGHSHVYWYRQLPEEGLKFMVYLQKENIIDESGMPKERFSAEFPKEGPSILRIQQVVRGDSAAYFCASSPPYEGFGETQYFGPGTRLLVL.

The V gene is TRBV4-1, the J gene TRBJ2-3, with 9 bases aligning to TRBD1. The CDR3 covers 15 residues. V was pared by 5 bases and J by 0 bases, with 3 bases of the junction left unmatched. Germline V gene data show CDR1 as MGHRA and CDR2 as YSYEKL. This CDR3 is CASSGTGTSTDTQYF. CDR3 DNA sequence: TGCGCCAGCAGCGGGACAGGGACCAGCACAGATACGCAGTATTTT.

This clonotype has only one observation. The CDR3 protein is CASSILAGANQETQYF. In nucleotides, the CDR3 is TGTGCCAGTAGTATACTAGCGGGGGCTAACCAAGAGACCCAGTACTTC. This chain connects TRBV19 to TRBJ2-5; 10 nucleotides agree with TRBD2. The germline V gene has CDR1 LNHDA and CDR2 SQIVND (reference sequence). CDR3 size: 16 residues. The V gene end was trimmed by 2 bases and the J gene end by 0 bases; junction bases not matched to a gene: 3.

The chain joins TRBV7-9 to TRBJ2-5; D may be TRBD1 or TRBD2 (6 bases each). Germline CDR1 and CDR2: SEHNR and FQNEAQ (reference sequence). This CDR3 has 14 amino acids. V shed 4 bases and J shed 1 base, with 10 bases lying between them. DNA for the CDR3: TGTGCCAGCAGCTCGGGGGCTTTCCAAGAGACCCAGTACTTC. Translated, it gives CASSSGAFQETQYF.

The chain combines TRBV7-9 with TRBJ2-3; 7 bases are a match to TRBD1. This CDR3 contains 15 residues. The germline gives CDR1 SEHNR, CDR2 FQNEAQ (reference sequence). The V segment lost 5 bases and the J segment 1 base; nucleotides outside the gene matches: 6. Here the CDR3 reads CASSHGTVGTDTQYF. CDR3 in DNA: TGTGCCAGCAGCCACGGGACAGTCGGCACAGATACGCAGTATTTT.

CDR3: CASSSPGLYPYEQYV. In nucleotides, the CDR3 is TGTGCCAGCAGTTCCCCGGGACTTTACCCCTACGAGCAGTACGTC. The chain employs TRBV6-2 or TRBV6-3 and TRBJ2-7, with D perhaps TRBD2 (6 bases). This CDR3 is built from 15 residues. The germline V and J ends were trimmed by 4 bases and 2 bases, with 15 bases remaining between them. In germline, CDR1 is MNHEY, CDR2 SVGEGT.

This clonotype was counted only a few times. The genes are TRBV6-7 and TRBJ2-7, with D unclear. TRBV6-7 is an ORF for which the function is uncertain. Trimming took off 0 bases at V and 0 bases at J, with 12 bases between the two ends. CDR3 length equals 16 residues. The CDR3 region is CASSYSLQRSSYEQYV. The CDR3 DNA follows: TGTGCCAGCAGTTACTCGCTTCAGAGGAGCTCCTACGAGCAGTACGTC.

A few counts support this clonotype. V and J are TRBV6-5 and TRBJ2-1, with a weak D call TRBD1 (6 bases). Germline loops: CDR1 MNHEY, CDR2 SVGAGI. The CDR3 contains 16 residues. V was shortened by 10 bases and J by 0 bases, with 19 bases between the two germline ends. In nucleotides, the CDR3 is TGTGCCATCCGGGCGGACAGCCTGAGCTCCTACAATGAGCAGTTCTTC. Amino acids: CAIRADSLSSYNEQFF.